Below, 23 T cell receptor beta chains from the same sample are listed, as sequenced in a study of read filtering for tumor transcriptome and immune sequencing. Molecular barcoded adaptors covering alpha/delta and beta/gamma chains were used on roughly 400 ng RNA. TCRdb passed the reads through MiXCR, listing each CDR3 protein once. In the table there are about 130,000 distinct CDR3 sequences, under 15% of which are singletons. The source material was a population of CD138-negative cells sorted from bone marrow. These receptors originate from a donor older than 35 with multiple myeloma.

The sample holds one count of this clonotype. The chain links TRBV5-1 to TRBJ2-7, with TRBD1 identical over 11 bases. CDR1 is SGHRS, CDR2 YFSETQ, per germline. V shed 3 bases and J 5 bases; nucleotides not matched to a gene: 4. This CDR3 comprises 14 residues. CDR3 DNA sequence: TGCGCCAGCAGCTCGGACAGGGGGCATGACGAGCAGTACTTC. It specifies CASSSDRGHDEQYF.

This clonotype was recorded at least ten times. This sequence joins TRBV29-1 and TRBJ2-1, with TRBD2 matching over 7 bases. The CDR3 spans 10 residues. V shed 6 bases, J shed 10 bases, and the junction held 3 bases outside the gene matches. The germline V gene has CDR1 SQVTM and CDR2 ANQGSEA. Written as DNA, the CDR3 is TGCAGCGTGGGGACTACCGAGCAGTTCTTC. Amino acids: CSVGTTEQFF.

This clonotype was seen more than once but under ten times. A single base separates this from a much larger clone, so it may be a read error. The J gene is TRBJ2-3, the V gene TRBV9, with 11 bases aligning to TRBD2. The CDR3 has 17 residues. Germline V gene sequence: CDR1 SGDLS, CDR2 YYNGEE. The CDR3 nucleotides read TGTGCCAGCAGCGTAGAGGGGACTAGCGGAGGTGCAGATACGCGGTATTTT. Protein: CASSVEGTSGGADTRYF.

This clonotype appeared many times. This rearrangement joins TRBV12-3 or TRBV12-4 to TRBJ2-1; TRBD1 might be the D (5 bases). The CDR3 runs to 14 residues. Trimming took off 0 bases at V and 8 bases at J, with 11 bases between the two ends. The CDR3 coding sequence is TGTGCCAGCAGTTTAGCGGGGCAGTCCTATGAGCAGTTCTTC. It specifies CASSLAGQSYEQFF.

This clonotype was seen repeatedly, ten times or more. The J gene is TRBJ2-5, the V gene TRBV20-1, with 7 positions matching TRBD2. This CDR3 has 13 residues. Germline V gene lookup returns CDR1 DFQATT and CDR2 SNEGSKA (reference sequence). V was pared by 8 bases and J by 4 bases, with 10 bases of the junction left unmatched. CDR3 residues: CSSGGVLGETQYF. CDR3 nucleotides: TGCAGTTCGGGGGGAGTGCTAGGAGAGACCCAGTACTTC.

The V call is TRBV19, the J call TRBJ2-7; the match to TRBD1 covers 7 bases. The CDR3 has 14 amino acids. V shed 6 bases and J 3 bases; nucleotides not matched to a gene: 8. CDR1 and CDR2 from the germline V gene are LNHDA and SQIVND (reference sequence). CDR3: CASSSGTENYEQYF. The DNA for the CDR3 is TGTGCCAGTAGCTCCGGGACAGAGAACTACGAGCAGTACTTC.

This clonotype has more than one count but fewer than ten. The V and J genes are TRBV19 and TRBJ1-5; 7 nucleotides align to TRBD1. V dropped 2 bases and J dropped 7; count of bases not matched to a gene: 14. Germline CDR1 LNHDA, CDR2 SQIVND (reference sequence). The CDR3 is 17 residues long. In nucleotides, the CDR3 is TGTGCCAGTAGTATAAGAGGGCCCGACAGGGCGGGACAGCCCCAGCATTTT. Protein: CASSIRGPDRAGQPQHF.

At least ten counts were recorded for this clonotype. The chain employs TRBV5-8 and TRBJ1-1, with TRBD1 identical over 10 bases. This CDR3 has 18 residues. The trim removed 4 bases at V and 1 base at J, leaving 13 bases unmatched. The germline CDR1 and CDR2 sequences are SGHTS and YDEGEE. This CDR3 is CASSRMPGTGVWNTEAFF. DNA of the CDR3: TGTGCCAGCAGCCGAATGCCCGGGACAGGGGTATGGAACACTGAAGCTTTCTTT. The full variable domain, rest sourced from reference TRBV5-8 and TRBJ1-1, is EAGVTQSPTHLIKTRGQQATLRCSPISGHTSVYWYQQALGLGLQFLLWYDEGEERNRGNFPPRFSGRQFPNYSSELNVNALELEDSALYLCASSRMPGTGVWNTEAFFGQGTRLTVV.

At least ten counts were recorded for this clonotype. V gene TRBV6-5 combines with J gene TRBJ2-3, with TRBD1 identical over 7 bases. The CDR3 contains 14 residues. Trimming removed 7 bases from V and 2 bases from J; junction bases left unmatched: 6. Germline CDR1 and CDR2: MNHEY and SVGAGI. The DNA for the CDR3 is TGTGCCAGCAAGACCGGACAGGCCACAGATACGCAGTATTTT. Translated, it gives CASKTGQATDTQYF.

This clonotype has ten or more counts. This chain joins TRBV6-6 and TRBJ2-7; no firm D call. Trimming took off 0 bases at V and 5 bases at J, with 14 bases between the two ends. Germline V CDR1 and CDR2: MNHNY, SVGAGI (reference sequence). This CDR3 region has 15 residues. CDR3 sequence: CASSYSAKKTHEQYF. Written as DNA, the CDR3 is TGTGCCAGCAGTTACTCGGCTAAGAAAACCCACGAGCAGTACTTC.

Worth noting for this clonotype: One base away lies a much larger clone, so this may be a sequencing read error. The chain has TRBV7-6 and TRBJ2-7, with D hard to call. Germline V gives CDR1 SGHVS, CDR2 FNYEAQ. This CDR3 has 12 residues. V lost 8 bases and J lost 5, with 13 bases in between. Here the CDR3 DNA reads TGTGCCAGCGGCATTCGTTTTGACGAGCAGTACTTC. This translates into CASGIRFDEQYF.

This clonotype has ten or more counts. The rearrangement links TRBV4-2 to TRBJ2-1, with 12 bases that match TRBD1. With V trimmed by 3 bases and J by 0 bases, 9 bases remained unmatched. CDR3 size: 19 residues. CDR1 is LGHNA, CDR2 YNFKEQ, per germline. The CDR3 coding sequence is TGTGCCAGCAGCCAGTGGGGACAGGGGGCTTCGGGCTCCTACAATGAGCAGTTCTTC. Encoded protein: CASSQWGQGASGSYNEQFF.

This clonotype has a count of ten or more. The chain couples TRBV5-1 to TRBJ2-1, with D maybe TRBD2 (5 bases). This CDR3 comprises 15 residues. Trimming took 3 bases from V and 2 from J, leaving 12 bases between them. Germline CDR1 and CDR2: SGHRS and YFSETQ. CDR3 sequence (DNA): TGCGCCAGCAGCTCGACCACCGGGACCTACAATGAGCAGTTCTTC. Translated: CASSSTTGTYNEQFF.

This clonotype was seen repeatedly, ten times or more. The rearrangement joins TRBV5-1 to TRBJ1-2, with TRBD1 as a possible D gene (5 bases). V lost 4 bases to trimming and J lost 2 bases, with 12 bases between them. The CDR3 contains 14 residues. Per the germline V gene, CDR1 is SGHRS and CDR2 is YFSETQ. This CDR3 is CASSPPTENYGYTF. As DNA, the CDR3 is TGCGCCAGCAGCCCCCCGACAGAGAACTATGGCTACACCTTC. Full variable domain (remainder filled in from reference TRBV5-1 and TRBJ1-2): KAGVTQTPRYLIKTRGQQVTLSCSPISGHRSVSWYQQTPGQGLQFLFEYFSETQRNKGNFPGRFSGRQFSNSRSEMNVSTLELGDSALYLCASSPPTENYGYTFGSGTRLTVV.

The sample holds many counts of this clonotype. The V and J genes are TRBV11-1 and TRBJ2-2; 7 bases are a match to TRBD2. Unmatched junction bases numbered 13, after V lost 8 bases and J lost 4 bases. There are 16 residues in the CDR3. CDR1 is SGHAT and CDR2 is FQDESV in the germline V gene (reference sequence). The chain's CDR3 is CASRLREGPPTGELFF. The CDR3 DNA reads TGTGCCAGCCGCCTCAGGGAGGGCCCCCCCACCGGGGAGCTGTTTTTT.

There are many counts of this clonotype. The genes are TRBV12-3 or TRBV12-4 and TRBJ1-5; a weak D match, TRBD1 (5 bases). The length of the CDR3 is 14 residues. The V end lost 5 bases, the J end lost 2 bases, and 10 bases lay between the germline ends. CDR3: CASSRQGGNQPQHF. Written as DNA, the CDR3 is TGTGCCAGCAGTCGGCAGGGCGGCAATCAGCCCCAGCATTTT.

This clonotype was recorded many times. The rearrangement joins TRBV29-1 to TRBJ2-1; 7 nucleotides line up with TRBD2. Germline V gives CDR1 SQVTM, CDR2 ANQGSEA. V was clipped by 6 bases and J by 12 bases; unmatched bases: 8. CDR3 length: 11 residues. CDR3: CSVEKRDWQFF. CDR3 sequence (DNA): TGCAGCGTAGAAAAGCGGGATTGGCAGTTCTTC.

V usage is TRBV2 and J usage is TRBJ2-5; unclear D gene. This CDR3 has 12 residues. Germline lookup yields CDR1 SNHLY and CDR2 FYNNEI. V was pared by 11 bases and J by 2 bases, with 12 bases between. The CDR3 region is CAGRSAQETQYF. The CDR3 nucleotides are TGTGCCGGAAGATCAGCTCAAGAGACCCAGTACTTC. Based on the CDR3 plus reference TRBV2 and TRBJ2-5, the full variable domain is EPEVTQTPSHQVTQMGQEVILRCVPISNHLYFYWYRQILGQKVEFLVSFYNNEISEKSEIFDDQFSVERPDGSNFTLKIRSTKLEDSAMYFCAGRSAQETQYFGPGTRLLVL.

This clonotype has just a few counts. One base away lies a much larger clone, so this may be a sequencing read error. J is TRBJ1-2 and V is TRBV5-1, with a possible D match to TRBD1 (6 bases). Germline V CDR1 and CDR2: SGHRS, YFSETQ. The germline V and J ends were trimmed by 0 bases and 6 bases, with 9 bases remaining between them. This CDR3 has 13 amino acids. CDR3 protein: CASSLDRDHGYTF. As DNA, the CDR3 is TGCGCCAGCAGCTTGGACAGGGACCATGGCTACACCTTC.

In this sample, this clonotype turned up many times. The V and J genes are TRBV21-1 and TRBJ2-2. TRBV21-1 is a pseudogene locus. The CDR3 is 15 amino acids. The CDR3 DNA is TGTGCCAGCAGCAAAGATCCCAGGAACACCGGGGAGCTGTTTTTT. Protein: CASSKDPRNTGELFF.

This clonotype was picked up many times. The gene calls are TRBV27 and TRBJ1-2; 9 positions match TRBD1. The germline gives CDR1 MNHEY, CDR2 SMNVEV (reference sequence). CDR3 length: 13 amino acids. V shed 3 bases and J 6 bases; nucleotides not matched to a gene: 2. This CDR3 reads CASSFGQGHGYTF. The CDR3 DNA sequence: TGTGCCAGCAGTTTCGGACAGGGGCATGGCTACACCTTC.

The sample holds many counts of this clonotype. This rearrangement joins TRBV19 to TRBJ2-1; TRBD2 matches at 8 bases. V shed 4 bases and J 9 bases; nucleotides not matched to a gene: 8. The CDR3 runs to 14 residues. Germline loops: CDR1 LNHDA, CDR2 SQIVND (reference sequence). For the CDR3, the DNA is TGTGCCAGTAGTACAACGGGAGGGCCCAGTGAGCAGTTCTTC. The encoded protein is CASSTTGGPSEQFF.

This clonotype was observed many times. The rearrangement links TRBV10-3 to TRBJ2-3; no firm D call. Germline V gene sequence: CDR1 ENHRY, CDR2 SYGVKD. The CDR3 covers 14 residues. Trimming pared 0 bases from V and 4 bases from J, leaving 8 bases between. The CDR3 spells CAISESVGADTQYF. For the CDR3, the DNA is TGTGCCATCAGTGAGTCGGTGGGTGCAGATACGCAGTATTTT.